These 27 T cell receptor beta chains came from one sample sequenced in a study of spatial heterogeneity in lung cancer. For these receptors, no antigen is known. The time point: sample taken at primary tumor resection. Study-level findings and limits: Tumor mutation counts were tracked by expanded intratumoral alpha and beta TCR counts.

TCRdb analysed the 5' RACE reads with MiXCR anew, one entry per CDR3 protein. The sample records some 96,000 distinct CDR3 sequences, nearly 4.5% being singletons. The sample in question was lung tumor tissue, obtained at surgery. The receptors originated from a male donor with early-stage non-small cell lung cancer.

This clonotype was observed many times. The rearrangement joins TRBV6-5 to TRBJ2-3; no firm D call. This CDR3 comprises 15 residues. Germline assignment: CDR1 MNHEY and CDR2 SVGAGI. V gave up 0 bases and J gave up 0 bases, with 7 bases separating them. The CDR3 DNA is TGTGCCAGCAGTTACTCGCGGTCTAGCACAGATACGCAGTATTTT. This codes for CASSYSRSSTDTQYF.

This clonotype has only a few counts. The chain combines TRBV12-3 or TRBV12-4 with TRBJ1-1, with D perhaps matching TRBD1 (6 bases). This CDR3 has 11 residues. V dropped 6 bases and J dropped 7 bases, with 9 bases sitting between them. The CDR3 loop reads CASRQGIEAFF. In DNA, the CDR3 is TGTGCCAGCAGGCAGGGGATTGAAGCTTTCTTT.

The chain recombines TRBV7-9 with TRBJ1-1; no reliable D call. Germline values: CDR1 SEHNR, CDR2 FQNEAQ (reference sequence). CDR3 size: 13 residues. Trimming pared 4 bases from V and 4 bases from J, leaving 10 bases between. CDR3 sequence: CASSSQSGTEAFF. In DNA, the CDR3 is TGTGCCAGCAGCTCACAATCCGGCACTGAAGCTTTCTTT.

This clonotype was observed many times. V usage is TRBV7-6 and J usage is TRBJ2-3, with TRBD2 as a possible D gene (5 bases). CDR1 SGHVS and CDR2 FNYEAQ come from the germline V gene. V was cut by 3 bases and J by 10 bases, with 14 bases left in between. The CDR3 totals 13 residues. CDR3 coding DNA: TGTGCCAGCAGCTTTCGTCAGGCCGGGGCGCAGTATTTT. It translates to CASSFRQAGAQYF.

This clonotype was found a few times. The V gene is TRBV5-1, the J gene TRBJ1-1, with a tentative D call TRBD1 (5 bases). Trimming left V 3 bases short and J 1 base short, with 13 bases between. CDR3 length: 15 residues. CDR1 is SGHRS and CDR2 is YFSETQ in the germline V gene. The CDR3 loop reads CASSWGSGTNTEAFF. The DNA of the CDR3 is TGCGCCAGCAGCTGGGGGAGTGGGACGAACACTGAAGCTTTCTTT. Filled out from reference TRBV5-1 and TRBJ1-1, the complete variable domain reads KAGVTQTPRYLIKTRGQQVTLSCSPISGHRSVSWYQQTPGQGLQFLFEYFSETQRNKGNFPGRFSGRQFSNSRSEMNVSTLELGDSALYLCASSWGSGTNTEAFFGQGTRLTVV.

The sample holds many counts of this clonotype. The J gene is TRBJ1-3, the V gene TRBV7-9; possibly TRBD1 for D (6 bases). Between the trimmed V and J ends, which lost 7 bases and 4 bases, there was a span of 11 bases. From germline, CDR1 is SEHNR and CDR2 FQNEAQ (reference sequence). This CDR3 is 13 amino acids long. As DNA, the CDR3 is TGTGCCAGCATCGGGGGCGCCGGAAACACCATATATTTT. Protein product: CASIGGAGNTIYF. Full variable domain (missing parts from reference TRBV7-9 and TRBJ1-3): DTGVSQNPRHKITKRGQNVTFRCDPISEHNRLYWYRQTLGQGPEFLTYFQNEAQLEKSRLLSDRFSAERPKGSFSTLEIQRTEQGDSAMYLCASIGGAGNTIYFGEGSWLTVV.

As regards this clonotype: A much larger clonotype is one base distant, so this may be a read error. The CDR3 sequence: CASSPLRAADTAKNIQYF. As DNA, the CDR3 is TGTGCCAGCAGCCCACTTCGGGCAGCGGATACAGCCAAAAACATTCAGTACTTC. The chain joins TRBV28 to TRBJ2-4, with D perhaps matching TRBD2 (5 bases). V was cut by 6 bases and J by 0 bases, with 21 bases left in between. Germline CDR1 is MDHEN and CDR2 is SYDVKM. The CDR3 runs to 18 residues.

At least ten counts were recorded for this clonotype. V and J are TRBV5-1 and TRBJ1-1, with D possibly matching TRBD1 (6 bases). V was clipped by 2 bases and J by 5 bases, with 13 bases between them. CDR1 SGHRS and CDR2 YFSETQ come from the germline V gene. CDR3 length: 14 amino acids. CDR3 protein: CASSFYREGTEAFF. The CDR3 DNA reads as TGCGCCAGCAGCTTTTACAGGGAAGGGACTGAAGCTTTCTTT.

This clonotype was observed at least ten times. The genes are TRBV5-5 and TRBJ2-5; D is ambiguous. Per the germline V gene, CDR1 is SGHKS and CDR2 is YYEKEE (reference sequence). CDR3 size: 15 residues. V lost 0 bases and J lost 0, with 9 bases in between. The DNA for the CDR3 is TGTGCCAGCAGCTTGGCTGGCTTGTACCAAGAGACCCAGTACTTC. It is translated as CASSLAGLYQETQYF.

The chain combines TRBV28 with TRBJ2-5; 7 bases line up with TRBD1. The CDR3 length is 15 residues. J lost 6 bases, V lost 7 bases, and 14 bases had no gene match. Germline CDR1 is MDHEN and CDR2 is SYDVKM. The DNA for the CDR3 is TGTGCCAGCATCCCCCGGGACAGTATCTCTCAGACCCAGTACTTC. Its translation: CASIPRDSISQTQYF.

The chain joins TRBV12-3 or TRBV12-4 to TRBJ2-6, with no clear D. The ends were cut back, 5 bases at V and 4 bases at J, with 9 bases in the middle. The CDR3 extends over 14 amino acids. The CDR3 reads CASSLPPGANVLTF. Here the CDR3 DNA reads TGTGCCAGCAGTCTTCCCCCCGGGGCCAACGTCCTGACTTTC.

This sequence joins TRBV20-1 and TRBJ1-2, with D uncertain. In germline, CDR1 is DFQATT, CDR2 SNEGSKA (reference sequence). Trimming took off 1 base at V and 0 bases at J, with 6 bases between the two ends. This CDR3 has 13 residues. In nucleotides, the CDR3 is TGCAGTGCTAGAGTTCCAGCTAACTATGGCTACACCTTC. This encodes CSARVPANYGYTF.

CDR3 sequence: CSATGRGASYGYTF. Here the CDR3 DNA reads TGCAGTGCTACTGGGAGAGGGGCCTCCTATGGCTACACCTTC. The V gene is TRBV20-1, the J gene TRBJ1-2; perhaps TRBD1 as D (5 bases). The ends were cut back, 4 bases at V and 4 bases at J, with 16 bases in the middle. The CDR3 contains 14 residues. Germline loops: CDR1 DFQATT, CDR2 SNEGSKA (reference sequence).

This clonotype showed up many times. The chain links TRBV4-2 to TRBJ2-5, with 8 bases aligning to TRBD2. From germline, CDR1 is LGHNA and CDR2 YNFKEQ. V gave up 0 bases and J gave up 1 base; unmatched junction bases: 10. This CDR3 is 18 amino acids long. In DNA, the CDR3 is TGTGCCAGCAGCCAAGATTTGGCGGGAGGCCCTACCCAAGAGACCCAGTACTTC. Translating gives CASSQDLAGGPTQETQYF.

This clonotype has a count of ten or more. The V gene is TRBV6-6, the J gene TRBJ1-1; D remains ambiguous. The CDR3 has 13 amino acids. Trimming stripped 8 bases from V and 1 base from J, with 11 bases between. From germline, CDR1 is MNHNY and CDR2 SVGAGI (reference sequence). CDR3 region: CASLSGQNTEAFF. The CDR3 nucleotides read TGTGCCAGCCTTTCTGGCCAGAACACTGAAGCTTTCTTT.

This clonotype was seen ten or more times. The chain combines TRBV28 with TRBJ1-6; weak D call: TRBD1 (5 bases). The CDR3 covers 14 residues. CDR1 and CDR2 (germline): MDHEN, SYDVKM. Trimming removed 6 bases at V and 7 bases at J, with 13 bases between. The CDR3 DNA follows: TGTGCCAGCAGCCGAGGGACGGTGAATTCACCCCTCCACTTT. This translates into CASSRGTVNSPLHF. The full variable domain, rest sourced from reference TRBV28 and TRBJ1-6, is DVKVTQSSRYLVKRTGEKVFLECVQDMDHENMFWYRQDPGLGLRLIYFSYDVKMKEKGDIPEGYSVSREKKERFSLILESASTNQTSMYLCASSRGTVNSPLHFGNGTRLTVT.

This clonotype was observed many times. V and J are TRBV7-9 and TRBJ2-3, with TRBD2 matching 11 bases. The CDR3 loop spans 18 amino acids. V lost 5 bases, J lost 0 bases, and 10 bases stayed unmatched. Germline V gives CDR1 SEHNR, CDR2 FQNEAQ (reference sequence). The CDR3 DNA is TGTGCCAGCAGCCCACTAGCGGGGGTCTACTCTAGCACAGATACGCAGTATTTT. It specifies CASSPLAGVYSSTDTQYF.

This clonotype came up many times. This rearrangement joins TRBV2 to TRBJ1-6; D is unclear. This CDR3 region has 13 residues. Germline-derived CDR1 and CDR2 are SNHLY and FYNNEI. V lost 3 bases and J lost 10, with 10 bases in between. Here the CDR3 DNA reads TGTGCCAGCAGTGATTTTCGGTGGTCACCCCTCCACTTT. This translates into CASSDFRWSPLHF.

In its sample, this clonotype was seen a few times. The chain is built from TRBV6-5 and TRBJ1-3, with 7 bases identical to TRBD1. Trimming removed 5 bases from V and 3 bases from J; junction bases left unmatched: 10. The CDR3 is made up of 16 amino acids. The germline V gene encodes CDR1 MNHEY and CDR2 SVGAGI. CDR3 residues: CASSITRTGHGNTIYF. Written as DNA, the CDR3 is TGTGCCAGCAGTATAACCCGGACAGGTCATGGAAACACCATATATTTT.

This clonotype was found a few times. This chain connects TRBV5-1 to TRBJ2-3; no clear D gene. With 0 bases removed from V and 5 bases from J, the gap between germline ends came to 7 bases. The V gene's germline CDR1 is SGHRS and CDR2 YFSETQ. The CDR3 totals 13 residues. CDR3 sequence (DNA): TGCGCCAGCAGCTTGGAGACGGTAGATACGCAGTATTTT. It yields the protein CASSLETVDTQYF.

This clonotype was detected ten times or more. The V and J genes are TRBV4-1 and TRBJ1-4, with unresolved D. The germline V gene has CDR1 MGHRA and CDR2 YSYEKL. The CDR3 totals 16 residues. With 0 bases removed from V and 10 bases from J, the gap between germline ends came to 18 bases. Here the CDR3 reads CASSQDGGEGTAKLFF. The CDR3 region has the DNA TGCGCCAGCAGCCAAGACGGCGGGGAGGGTACGGCAAAACTGTTTTTT.

Notes on this clonotype: A clone one base away is much larger, so this may be a read error. The chain has TRBV6-6 and TRBJ2-2; D unclear. Germline V lookup: CDR1 MNHNY, CDR2 SVGAGI (reference sequence). The CDR3 length is 11 residues. CDR3 sequence: CAGSRYGELFF. The CDR3 bases are TGTGCCGGCAGTCGGTACGGGGAGCTGTTTTTT.

This clonotype was counted many times. The rearrangement joins TRBV5-1 to TRBJ2-5; 7 positions agree with TRBD2. The J segment lost 2 bases and the V segment lost 4 bases, leaving 5 bases of the junction unmatched. The germline V gene has CDR1 SGHRS and CDR2 YFSETQ. This CDR3 comprises 14 residues. The CDR3 region has the DNA TGCGCCAGCAGCCCAGCGGGGAGGCAAGAGACCCAGTACTTC. Protein sequence: CASSPAGRQETQYF.

This clonotype was picked up a small number of times. V is TRBV4-1 and J is TRBJ2-3, with 10 bases identical to TRBD2. From germline, CDR1 is MGHRA and CDR2 YSYEKL. This CDR3 spans 15 amino acids. V trimming: 1 base; J trimming: 4 bases; junction bases outside the gene matches: 2. The DNA of the CDR3 is TGCGCCAGCAGCCAAGTCCTAGCGGGAGCAGATACGCAGTATTTT. Residues: CASSQVLAGADTQYF.

This clonotype was detected ten times or more. The chain recombines TRBV4-1 with TRBJ2-2; D not resolved. The CDR3 length is 15 residues. Germline-derived CDR1 and CDR2 are MGHRA and YSYEKL. V gave up 0 bases and J gave up 3 bases, with 8 bases separating them. In DNA form, the CDR3 reads TGCGCCAGCAGCCAAGATTTCCCTCACACCGGGGAGCTGTTTTTT. Its protein product is CASSQDFPHTGELFF.

This clonotype was seen many times. The V and J genes are TRBV20-1 and TRBJ1-5, with D perhaps matching TRBD1 (6 bases). Germline CDR1 and CDR2: DFQATT and SNEGSKA (reference sequence). The CDR3 is 14 amino acids. Trimming stripped 6 bases from V and 3 bases from J, with 15 bases between. CDR3 DNA: TGCAGTGCCACAACAGGGTTGAACAATCAGCCCCAGCATTTT. Protein sequence: CSATTGLNNQPQHF.

This clonotype showed up many times. The V and J genes are TRBV6-1 and TRBJ2-2; unclear D gene. V was shortened by 2 bases and J by 6 bases, with 16 bases between the two germline ends. This CDR3 has 16 residues. Germline V gives CDR1 MNHNS, CDR2 SASEGT. Here the CDR3 reads CASSERSGSVAGELFF. For the CDR3, the DNA is TGTGCCAGCAGTGAAAGGTCCGGGTCGGTTGCCGGGGAGCTGTTTTTT.